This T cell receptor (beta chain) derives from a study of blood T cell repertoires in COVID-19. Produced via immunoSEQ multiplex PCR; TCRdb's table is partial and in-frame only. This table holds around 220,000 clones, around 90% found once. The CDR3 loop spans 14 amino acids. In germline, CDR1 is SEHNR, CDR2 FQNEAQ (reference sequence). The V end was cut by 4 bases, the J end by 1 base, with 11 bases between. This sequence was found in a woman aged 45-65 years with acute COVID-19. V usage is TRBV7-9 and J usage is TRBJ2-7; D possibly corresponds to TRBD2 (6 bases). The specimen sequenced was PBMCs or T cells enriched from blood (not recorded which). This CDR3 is CASSSVGSSYEQYF. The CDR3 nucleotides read TGTGCCAGCAGCTCTGTCGGGAGTTCCTACGAGCAGTACTTC.